A single sample gave rise to the 28 T cell receptor beta chains below, sequenced in a study of cytomegalovirus exposure and HLA in healthy donors. The PCR ran on 60 Vbeta and 13 Jbeta primers. Produced via immunoSEQ multiplex PCR; TCRdb's table is partial and in-frame only. The repertoire consists of approximately 220,000 clones, with 76% occurring once and the leading ten covering under 0.8%. The sequenced sample was PBMCs. The receptors were sampled from a man younger than 35 in good health and CMV-seronegative.

This clone has only one observation. The chain combines TRBV5-1 with TRBJ2-1; 10 positions agree with TRBD1. The germline gives CDR1 SGHRS, CDR2 YFSETQ. V lost 0 bases to trimming and J lost 2 bases; unmatched junction nucleotides: 2. This CDR3 has 16 residues. CDR3 amino acids: CASSLAGTGAYNEQFF. The DNA of the CDR3 is TGCGCCAGCAGCTTGGCCGGGACAGGGGCCTACAATGAGCAGTTCTTC.

Only a few counts were recorded for this clone. The V call is TRBV2, the J call TRBJ1-2; D gene uncertain. V shed 4 bases and J shed 2 bases, with 5 bases lying between them. The germline V gene has CDR1 SNHLY and CDR2 FYNNEI. The CDR3 consists of 12 residues. In DNA, the CDR3 is TGTGCCAGCAGTGCAGAAAACTATGGCTACACCTTC. It yields the protein CASSAENYGYTF.

The chain combines TRBV12-2 with TRBJ2-1; the D call TRBD1 from the table was never checked on the DNA. TRBV12-2 is reported as a pseudogene. There are 17 residues in the CDR3. CDR3 protein: CASRLAVRTSTYNEQFF. Written as DNA, the CDR3 is TGTGCAAGTCGCTTAGCCGTTAGGACATCTACCTACAATGAGCAGTTCTTC.

As to this clone: This likely comes from a read error, as the CDR3 has no conserved phenylalanine or tryptophan at its end. The chain joins TRBV27 to TRBJ2-7, with D perhaps matching TRBD1 (6 bases). CDR1 is MNHEY, CDR2 SMNVEV, per germline (reference sequence). V was trimmed by 7 bases and J by 3 bases, leaving 19 bases between them. The CDR3 spans 15 residues. The CDR3: CASIPLGHLFYEQYL. The CDR3 DNA reads TGTGCCAGCATTCCCCTGGGACACCTGTTCTACGAGCAGTACCTC.

V usage is TRBV4-1 and J usage is TRBJ2-2, with 8 bases lining up with TRBD2. CDR1 is MGHRA and CDR2 is YSYEKL in the germline V gene. The CDR3 covers 17 residues. V lost 2 bases, J lost 4 bases, and 9 bases stayed unmatched. CDR3 residues: CASSQWGGRRSTGELFF. CDR3 nucleotide sequence: TGCGCCAGCAGCCAATGGGGCGGGAGGCGCAGCACCGGGGAGCTGTTTTTT.

This rearrangement joins TRBV29-1 to TRBJ2-7, with 9 bases lining up with TRBD1. In germline, CDR1 is SQVTM, CDR2 ANQGSEA. The CDR3 contains 13 residues. V lost 7 bases, J lost 3 bases, and 7 bases stayed unmatched. The CDR3: CSGGQGLSYEQYF. The CDR3 DNA reads as TGCAGCGGCGGACAGGGGTTAAGCTACGAGCAGTACTTC.

The genes are TRBV6-1 and TRBJ1-5; 8 bases map to TRBD1. Germline V CDR1 and CDR2: MNHNS, SASEGT. The V and J ends lost 3 bases and 3 bases, in that order; junction bases with no gene match: 4. This CDR3 comprises 15 residues. The chain's CDR3 is CASSDGQGYNQPQHF. For the CDR3, the DNA is TGTGCCAGCAGTGATGGACAGGGCTACAATCAGCCCCAGCATTTT.

The chain joins TRBV5-1 to TRBJ2-1; TRBD2 agrees at 10 bases. Germline values: CDR1 SGHRS, CDR2 YFSETQ. The CDR3 consists of 15 residues. V gave up 0 bases and J gave up 7 bases; unmatched junction bases: 4. The CDR3 DNA is TGCGCCAGCAGCTTGGAGGGACTAGCGAGGAATGAGCAGTTCTTC. Its translation is CASSLEGLARNEQFF. Full variable domain (missing parts from reference TRBV5-1 and TRBJ2-1): KAGVTQTPRYLIKTRGQQVTLSCSPISGHRSVSWYQQTPGQGLQFLFEYFSETQRNKGNFPGRFSGRQFSNSRSEMNVSTLELGDSALYLCASSLEGLARNEQFFGPGTRLTVL.

The chain employs TRBV11-2 and TRBJ2-7; 8 nucleotides align to TRBD1. The CDR3 has 16 residues. The V segment lost 1 base and the J segment 6 bases; nucleotides outside the gene matches: 11. The germline CDR1 and CDR2 sequences are SGHAT and FQNNGV. Here the CDR3 reads CASSLVAGGAFPEQYF. CDR3 nucleotides: TGTGCCAGCAGCTTAGTGGCAGGGGGCGCATTCCCCGAGCAGTACTTC.

This chain links TRBV6-5 with TRBJ1-4; D unclear. V lost 2 bases, J lost 8 bases, and 12 bases lay in between. CDR3 length equals 14 residues. The V gene's germline CDR1 is MNHEY and CDR2 SVGAGI. CDR3 nucleotides: TGTGCCAGCAGTTACCGTATATGGGAGGAAAAACTGTTTTTT. Translating it yields CASSYRIWEEKLFF.

V usage is TRBV6-1 and J usage is TRBJ1-5; D gene uncertain. Between the trimmed V and J ends, which lost 4 bases and 1 base, there was a span of 8 bases. The V gene's germline CDR1 is MNHNS and CDR2 SASEGT. This CDR3 region has 14 residues. The CDR3: CASSVSTSNQPQHF. The CDR3 coding sequence is TGTGCCAGCAGTGTCAGTACCAGCAATCAGCCCCAGCATTTT.

There are a few counts of this clone. The rearrangement joins TRBV4-1 to TRBJ1-2; D is possibly TRBD1 (6 bases). Trimming left V 0 bases short and J 6 bases short, with 14 bases between. Germline lookup yields CDR1 MGHRA and CDR2 YSYEKL. This CDR3 is 15 amino acids long. The CDR3 here is CASSQDLPRGHGYTF. CDR3 in DNA: TGCGCCAGCAGCCAAGATCTTCCCAGGGGCCATGGCTACACCTTC.

The chain uses TRBV10-3 and TRBJ2-7; 10 bases fit TRBD2. Germline CDR1 ENHRY, CDR2 SYGVKD. V lost 3 bases, J lost 3 bases, and 8 bases stayed unmatched. The CDR3 totals 16 residues. The CDR3 sequence: CAISEAGGPKDYEQYF. The CDR3 region has the DNA TGTGCCATCAGTGAAGCGGGAGGGCCCAAGGACTACGAGCAGTACTTC.

This chain connects TRBV6-5 to TRBJ2-1, with TRBD2 matching 7 bases. Unmatched junction bases numbered 1, after V lost 0 bases and J lost 8 bases. The CDR3 consists of 13 residues. The germline V gene has CDR1 MNHEY and CDR2 SVGAGI. In DNA, the CDR3 is TGTGCCAGCAGTTACTCGGGGGGGTATGAGCAGTTCTTC. Its translation: CASSYSGGYEQFF.

The chain joins TRBV2 to TRBJ2-3, with D tentatively TRBD2 (5 bases). This CDR3 is 11 amino acids long. CDR1 SNHLY and CDR2 FYNNEI come from the germline V gene. V was clipped by 6 bases and J by 5 bases, with 6 bases between them. The CDR3 reads CASRGRDTQYF. DNA of the CDR3: TGTGCCAGCAGGGGGAGAGATACGCAGTATTTT.

This clone occurred once. The chain couples TRBV6-1 to TRBJ1-2, with D possibly TRBD1 on 5 matching bases. V shed 7 bases and J shed 8 bases, with 17 bases lying between them. The CDR3 is 13 residues long. Germline V lookup: CDR1 MNHNS, CDR2 SASEGT. The CDR3 coding sequence is TGTGCCAGCACCGAAGGGGCTTTTCCCGGCTACACCTTC. Protein product: CASTEGAFPGYTF.

This clone occurred a few times. V is TRBV5-6 and J is TRBJ1-1; D is possibly TRBD1 (6 bases). Germline-derived CDR1 and CDR2 are SGHDT and YYEEEE. The CDR3 is made up of 14 amino acids. V lost 1 base, J lost 3 bases, and 10 bases lay in between. The CDR3 protein is CASSLRGAYTEAFF. The CDR3 nucleotides read TGTGCCAGCAGCTTGCGGGGGGCTTACACTGAAGCTTTCTTT. The variable domain in full, completed from reference TRBV5-6 and TRBJ1-1, reads DAGVTQSPTHLIKTRGQQVTLRCSPKSGHDTVSWYQQALGQGPQFIFQYYEEEERQRGNFPDRFSGHQFPNYSSELNVNALLLGDSALYLCASSLRGAYTEAFFGQGTRLTVV.

The chain employs TRBV5-1 and TRBJ2-1; TRBD2 is a possible D gene (6 bases). The CDR3 length is 14 residues. V lost 0 bases and J lost 6, with 10 bases in between. Germline V gene sequence: CDR1 SGHRS, CDR2 YFSETQ. DNA for the CDR3: TGCGCCAGCAGCTTGGAGTTTAGCGGCAATGAGCAGTTCTTC. Translated: CASSLEFSGNEQFF.

The count of this clone is one. V is TRBV30 and J is TRBJ1-1, with 11 bases that match TRBD1. This CDR3 spans 13 amino acids. Unmatched junction bases numbered 2, after V lost 4 bases and J lost 4 bases. Germline values: CDR1 GTSNPN, CDR2 SVGIG (reference sequence). The CDR3 is CAWKGTGGTEAFF. In DNA, the CDR3 is TGTGCCTGGAAAGGGACAGGGGGCACTGAAGCTTTCTTT.

J is TRBJ2-1 and V is TRBV4-1; 11 nucleotides line up with TRBD2. CDR1 is MGHRA, CDR2 YSYEKL, per germline. This CDR3 is 15 amino acids long. V lost 4 bases to trimming and J lost 10 bases; unmatched junction nucleotides: 9. Written as DNA, the CDR3 is TGCGCCAGCAGCCGGAGACTAGCGGGACCGGAAGAGCAGTTCTTC. This encodes CASSRRLAGPEEQFF.

The chain couples TRBV5-3 to TRBJ2-7; 7 bases align to TRBD1. TRBV5-3 is flagged as an ORF with uncertain function. The CDR3 is made up of 14 amino acids. With V trimmed by 6 bases and J by 2 bases, 8 bases remained unmatched. The DNA for the CDR3 is TGTGCCAGAACGACAGGGTTCCAACCCTACGAGCAGTACTTC. Amino acid sequence: CARTTGFQPYEQYF.

The J gene is TRBJ1-5, the V gene TRBV27, with D maybe TRBD1 (5 bases). Germline-derived CDR1 and CDR2 are MNHEY and SMNVEV (reference sequence). CDR3 length equals 16 residues. V dropped 5 bases and J dropped 0 bases, with 14 bases sitting between them. CDR3 sequence reads: CASSDLTANSNQPQHF. DNA of the CDR3: TGTGCCAGCAGTGATCTGACAGCGAATAGCAATCAGCCCCAGCATTTT.

This rearrangement joins TRBV6-5 to TRBJ1-1, with 7 bases matching TRBD1. Germline V gene sequence: CDR1 MNHEY, CDR2 SVGAGI. Trimming took 4 bases from V and 7 from J; bases not matched to a gene: 9. The CDR3 is 14 amino acids. The CDR3 protein is CASSWGQPSVEAFF. The DNA of the CDR3 is TGTGCCAGCAGTTGGGGACAGCCAAGCGTTGAAGCTTTCTTT.

This clone has a handful of counts. V and J are TRBV6-1 and TRBJ2-7; 9 bases line up with TRBD1. Per the germline V gene, CDR1 is MNHNS and CDR2 is SASEGT. This CDR3 spans 14 amino acids. The V and J ends lost 6 bases and 3 bases, in that order; junction bases with no gene match: 6. DNA for the CDR3: TGTGCCAGCAGGACGGTGGACAGGGGCTACGAGCAGTACTTC. Translation gives CASRTVDRGYEQYF.

The chain combines TRBV5-4 with TRBJ2-1; 15 positions match TRBD2. There are 15 residues in the CDR3. Losses at the gene ends were 0 bases for V and 8 bases for J; bases not matched to a gene: 0. Germline V CDR1 and CDR2: SGHNT, YYREEE (reference sequence). The CDR3 sequence: CASSLGTSGRDEQFF. For the CDR3, the DNA is TGTGCCAGCAGCTTGGGGACTAGCGGGAGGGATGAGCAGTTCTTC. The full variable domain, in which reference TRBV5-4 and TRBJ2-1 provide the parts outside the CDR3, is ETGVTQSPTHLIKTRGQQVTLRCSSQSGHNTVSWYQQALGQGPQFIFQYYREEENGRGNFPPRFSGLQFPNYSSELNVNALELDDSALYLCASSLGTSGRDEQFFGPGTRLTVL.

The J gene is TRBJ2-1, the V gene TRBV9; 9 nucleotides line up with TRBD2. V was pared by 4 bases and J by 10 bases, with 12 bases of the junction left unmatched. The CDR3 length is 15 residues. CDR1 and CDR2 (germline): SGDLS, YYNGEE. The CDR3 region is CASSQAGGRVREQFF. The CDR3 DNA sequence: TGTGCCAGCAGCCAAGCGGGAGGACGGGTTAGGGAGCAGTTCTTC.

V usage is TRBV6-5 and J usage is TRBJ2-3, with a possible D match to TRBD1 (6 bases). CDR3 length equals 15 residues. Trimming left V 6 bases short and J 0 bases short, with 13 bases between. CDR1 MNHEY and CDR2 SVGAGI come from the germline V gene. This chain's CDR3 is CASSLQGFSTDTQYF. The CDR3 DNA is TGTGCCAGCAGCCTACAGGGTTTTAGCACAGATACGCAGTATTTT.

This chain uses TRBV6-1 with TRBJ1-5, with 11 bases lining up with TRBD1. This CDR3 contains 14 residues. The germline CDR1 and CDR2 sequences are MNHNS and SASEGT. The ends lost 8 bases at V and 9 bases at J; junction bases unmatched: 9. CDR3 sequence: CASDTGQGVWPQHF. For the CDR3, the DNA is TGTGCCAGCGACACGGGACAGGGGGTATGGCCCCAGCATTTT.